Here is one T cell receptor beta chain with its context. This sample was taken from a study of blood T cell repertoires in COVID-19. On the study more broadly: Samples of COVID-19 (acute and convalescent) were obtained from the United States, Italy and Spain. T cells, B-cell-depleted T cells, or PBMCs provided the cDNA or gDNA that served as material.

Seattle's enrolled individuals joined amid active infection and were then monitored longitudinally. V lost 8 bases and J lost 0, with 7 bases in between. The CDR3 spans 13 residues. The germline V gene encodes CDR1 LNHDA and CDR2 SQIVND (reference sequence). How the authors handled the data: Researchers report that nucleated cell counts were estimated from reference gene primer amplification. Assay used: immunoSEQ multiplex PCR; TCRdb lists only in-frame clones, some missing. Clone size and the V and J calls come from that table; the DNA yielded D and trimming. Found here are about 300,000 clones, approximately 89% of them singletons; the top ten hold 1.8%.

The receptor's source is a woman aged 25 to 39 with COVID-19, enrolled during active disease. Sequencing used peripheral blood. V usage is TRBV19 and J usage is TRBJ2-2; D not resolved. CDR3 protein: CASEKSNTGELFF. The CDR3, as DNA: TGTGCCAGTGAGAAATCGAACACCGGGGAGCTGTTTTTT.